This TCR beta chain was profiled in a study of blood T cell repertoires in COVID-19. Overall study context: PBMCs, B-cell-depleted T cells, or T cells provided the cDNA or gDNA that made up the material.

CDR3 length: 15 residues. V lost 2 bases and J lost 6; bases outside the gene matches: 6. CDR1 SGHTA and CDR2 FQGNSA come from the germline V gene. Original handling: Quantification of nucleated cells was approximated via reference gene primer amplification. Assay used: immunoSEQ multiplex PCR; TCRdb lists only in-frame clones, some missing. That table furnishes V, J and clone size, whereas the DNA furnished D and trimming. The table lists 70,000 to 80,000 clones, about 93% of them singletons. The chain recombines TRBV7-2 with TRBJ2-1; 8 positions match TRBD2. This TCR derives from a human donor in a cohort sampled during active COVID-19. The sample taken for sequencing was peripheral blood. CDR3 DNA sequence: TGTGCCAGCAGCTTATTTTTAGCGGGGTTCAATGAGCAGTTCTTC. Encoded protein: CASSLFLAGFNEQFF.